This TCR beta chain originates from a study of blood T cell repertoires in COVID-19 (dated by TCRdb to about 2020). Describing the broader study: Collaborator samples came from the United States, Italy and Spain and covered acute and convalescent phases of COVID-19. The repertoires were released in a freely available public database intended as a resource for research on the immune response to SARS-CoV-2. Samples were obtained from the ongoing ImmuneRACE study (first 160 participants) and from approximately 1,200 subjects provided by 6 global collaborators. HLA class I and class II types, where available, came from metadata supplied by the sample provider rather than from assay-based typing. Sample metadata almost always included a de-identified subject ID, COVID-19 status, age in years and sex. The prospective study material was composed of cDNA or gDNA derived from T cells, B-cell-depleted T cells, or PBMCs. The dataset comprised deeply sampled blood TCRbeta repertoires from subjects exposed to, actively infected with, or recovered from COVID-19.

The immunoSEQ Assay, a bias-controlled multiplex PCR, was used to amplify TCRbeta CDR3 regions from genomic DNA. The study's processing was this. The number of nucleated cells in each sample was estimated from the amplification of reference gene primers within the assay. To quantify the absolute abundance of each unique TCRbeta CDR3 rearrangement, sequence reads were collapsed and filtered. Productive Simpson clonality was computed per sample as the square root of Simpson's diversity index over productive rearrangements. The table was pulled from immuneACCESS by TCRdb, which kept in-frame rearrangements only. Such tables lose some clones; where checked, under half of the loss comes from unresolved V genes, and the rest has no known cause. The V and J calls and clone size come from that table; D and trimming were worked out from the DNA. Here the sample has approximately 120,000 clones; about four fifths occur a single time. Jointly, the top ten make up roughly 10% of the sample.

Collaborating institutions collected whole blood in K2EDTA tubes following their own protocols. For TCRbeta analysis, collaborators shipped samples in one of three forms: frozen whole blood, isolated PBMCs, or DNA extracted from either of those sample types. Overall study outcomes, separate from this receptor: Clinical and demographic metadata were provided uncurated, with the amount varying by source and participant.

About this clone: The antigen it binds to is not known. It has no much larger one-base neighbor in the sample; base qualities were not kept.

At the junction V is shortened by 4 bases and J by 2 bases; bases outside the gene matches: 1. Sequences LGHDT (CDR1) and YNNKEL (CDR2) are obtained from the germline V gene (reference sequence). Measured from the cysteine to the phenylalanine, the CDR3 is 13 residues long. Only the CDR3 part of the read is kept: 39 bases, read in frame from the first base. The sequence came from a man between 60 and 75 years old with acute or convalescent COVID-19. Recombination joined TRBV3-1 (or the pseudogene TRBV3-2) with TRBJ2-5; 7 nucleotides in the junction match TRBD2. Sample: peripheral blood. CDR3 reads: CASSPGGQETQYF. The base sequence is TGTGCCAGCAGCCCGGGGGGACAAGAGACCCAGTACTTC.